Detailed here is one T cell receptor beta chain. No antigen is known for it. Germline V CDR1 and CDR2: SGHNT, YENEEA. Trimming cost V 1 base and J 0 bases; bases outside gene matches: 9. This CDR3 has 18 amino acids. 13 Jbeta primers and 60 Vbeta primers were used for the PCR. TCRdb's copy holds only in-frame clones and misses some; the assay was immunoSEQ multiplex PCR. Altogether 180,000 or so clones are present, around 77% being singletons, with the ten largest covering around 3.1%. These data belong to a study of cytomegalovirus exposure and HLA in healthy donors. Study outcomes and limitations: Researchers catalogued some 160 TCR beta chains as cytomegalovirus-associated. What TCR beta sequences reportedly achieved was accurate prediction of HLA-A and HLA-B alleles in most subjects. In vitro checks showed that three CMV-associated chains really do target CMV antigens.

The receptor was isolated from a female donor in good health and CMV-seronegative. Sequencing was performed on PBMCs. The chain employs TRBV11-3 and TRBJ2-7, with 10 bases that match TRBD2. The DNA for the CDR3 is TGTGCCAGCAGCTTAGCGGGATACGGGACTAGCGACTCCTACGAGCAGTACTTC. Encoded protein: CASSLAGYGTSDSYEQYF.